The source of this T cell receptor (beta chain) is a study of PD-1 blockade in classical Hodgkin lymphoma. General study points: In newly diagnosed patients, baseline TCR diversity was reportedly below that of healthy donors.

As to time point: cycle 4 day 1 (C4D1), after more than five weeks of nivolumab. Each patient experienced a relapse that followed autologous stem cell transplantation, and brentuximab vedotin exposure varied. The table came from immunoSEQ multiplex PCR; TCRdb's copy has only in-frame clones and leaves some out. The sample has some 90,000 clones, over 80% seen once. There are 14 residues in the CDR3. Germline lookup yields CDR1 SGHRS and CDR2 YFSETQ. V was clipped by 5 bases and J by 2 bases; unmatched bases: 5. Note on this clone: What it binds is unknown.

V is TRBV5-1 and J is TRBJ2-5, with 8 bases aligning to TRBD2. The specimen was peripheral blood mononuclear cells (PBMCs), collected before the fourth cycle of nivolumab. The origin of this receptor is a human donor with classical Hodgkin lymphoma. CDR3 in DNA: TGCGCCAGCAGTGCGGGAGGATGGCAAGAGACCCAGTACTTC. Protein: CASSAGGWQETQYF.